This T cell receptor (beta chain) was sequenced in a study of CD8 T cells in ankylosing spondylitis. Points from the study as a whole: Reactive arthritis synovial fluid and blood were previously reported to contain some motif variants. Among TCR beta sequences, a motif of fewer than 10 highly homologous variants appeared characteristic of ankylosing spondylitis blood.

Note on this clonotype: Its specificity is unknown.

V lost 6 bases to trimming and J lost 2 bases; unmatched junction nucleotides: 7. The CDR3 contains 15 residues. MiXCR was run by TCRdb on the 5' RACE reads, yielding one entry per CDR3 protein. Here the sample spans over 130,000 distinct CDR3 sequences, under 45% being singletons. This receptor was obtained from a male donor with ankylosing spondylitis. Material: synovial fluid, either unsorted or a sorted T cell fraction (not recorded which). The V and J genes are TRBV12-3 or TRBV12-4 and TRBJ1-3; 7 positions match TRBD1. The CDR3 DNA follows: TGTGCCAGCAGCTATGGACAGGAGGCTGGAAACACCATATATTTT. It translates to CASSYGQEAGNTIYF.